What follows are 28 T cell receptor beta chains derived from one specimen sequenced in a study of a mutant IDH1 vaccine in newly diagnosed glioma. The time point here: baseline, week 1 (first vaccination visit). The treatment is: pre-vaccination baseline after standard-of-care therapy. TCRdb's copy holds only in-frame clones and misses some; the assay was immunoSEQ multiplex PCR. The sample yields approximately 100,000 clones, approximately 90% seen once. The material sequenced was PBMCs, taken from a glioma patient treated with radiotherapy, temozolomide or both. The receptors derive from a woman aged 45-59 years with glioma.

Written as DNA, the CDR3 is TGTGCCAGCAGTACCCCCCGCGATCAGCCCCAGCATTTT. Protein sequence: CASSTPRDQPQHF. The chain has TRBV6-6 and TRBJ1-5; no definite D call. Germline loops: CDR1 MNHNY, CDR2 SVGAGI (reference sequence). V was trimmed by 5 bases and J by 5 bases, leaving 10 bases between them. The CDR3 runs 13 residues.

This clone occurred once. This chain links TRBV29-1 with TRBJ2-7, with D tentatively TRBD1 or TRBD2 (5 bases each). The CDR3 loop spans 11 amino acids. CDR1 is SQVTM and CDR2 is ANQGSEA in the germline V gene. V was pared by 6 bases and J by 3 bases, with 9 bases between. CDR3 protein: CSVGDGYEQYF. CDR3 in DNA: TGCAGCGTGGGGGACGGCTACGAGCAGTACTTC.

This chain joins TRBV13 and TRBJ2-3, with D uncertain. Per the germline V gene, CDR1 is PRHDT and CDR2 is FYEKMQ (reference sequence). CDR3 length: 13 residues. Trimming removed 8 bases at V and 2 bases at J, with 11 bases between. CDR3 residues: CASLGRLTDTQYF. For the CDR3, the DNA is TGTGCCAGCCTAGGACGTCTCACAGATACGCAGTATTTT.

Here the CDR3 DNA reads TGCGCCAGCAGGATGGGGGCGTCAGTCGGTGAAAAACTGTTTTTT. It specifies CASRMGASVGEKLFF. This sequence joins TRBV5-1 and TRBJ1-4; maybe TRBD1 (6 bases). This CDR3 spans 15 amino acids. V was cut by 5 bases and J by 7 bases, with 18 bases left in between. Germline V gene data show CDR1 as SGHRS and CDR2 as YFSETQ.

The rearrangement uses TRBV7-9 and TRBJ2-7; no clear D gene. Trimming took 6 bases from V and 0 from J, leaving 12 bases between them. Per the germline V gene, CDR1 is SEHNR and CDR2 is FQNEAQ (reference sequence). The CDR3 spans 14 residues. The CDR3 DNA sequence: TGTGCCAGCAGGTCACAAGTGGGCTCCTACGAGCAGTACTTC. It translates to CASRSQVGSYEQYF.

The chain employs TRBV9 and TRBJ1-5, with 9 bases aligning to TRBD1. Looked up from germline, CDR1 is SGDLS and CDR2 is YYNGEE. The V gene end was trimmed by 3 bases and the J gene end by 0 bases; junction bases not matched to a gene: 1. The CDR3 sequence is 15 residues long. The CDR3 DNA is TGTGCCAGCAGCGAGGGACAGGGTAGCAATCAGCCCCAGCATTTT. Amino acids: CASSEGQGSNQPQHF.

The V gene is TRBV29-1, the J gene TRBJ2-5, with a weak D call TRBD2 (7 bases). Germline-derived CDR1 and CDR2 are SQVTM and ANQGSEA. This CDR3 contains 14 residues. The V end lost 0 bases, the J end lost 5 bases, and 13 bases lay between the germline ends. CDR3 sequence: CSVEDPAGHETQYF. The CDR3 region has the DNA TGCAGCGTTGAAGATCCAGCGGGACACGAGACCCAGTACTTC.

The rearrangement uses TRBV7-9 and TRBJ2-1; 13 positions match TRBD2. The trim removed 4 bases at V and 8 bases at J, leaving 5 bases unmatched. CDR3 length equals 15 residues. The germline CDR1 and CDR2 sequences are SEHNR and FQNEAQ (reference sequence). The CDR3 DNA follows: TGTGCCAGCAGCTCTACTAGCGGGAGGGCCCATGAGCAGTTCTTC. This gives the protein CASSSTSGRAHEQFF.

The chain has TRBV2 and TRBJ1-1; 7 nucleotides agree with TRBD1. Germline V CDR1 and CDR2: SNHLY, FYNNEI. The CDR3 contains 13 residues. Trimming removed 3 bases from V and 11 bases from J; junction bases left unmatched: 9. CDR3 DNA: TGTGCCAGCAGTGAGTCCACGACAGGGTACGCTTTCTTT. Translated, it gives CASSESTTGYAFF.

This clone was seen only once. V gene TRBV11-3 combines with J gene TRBJ2-7; D unresolved. Trimming took off 3 bases at V and 2 bases at J, with 8 bases between the two ends. This CDR3 is 13 amino acids long. The germline V gene has CDR1 SGHNT and CDR2 YENEEA. The CDR3 DNA reads TGTGCCAGCAGCTTGGCAGAAACCTACGAGCAGTACTTC. Translating it yields CASSLAETYEQYF.

The V gene is TRBV4-2, the J gene TRBJ2-3; D remains unclear. The CDR3 is 17 amino acids. Per germline, CDR1 LGHNA and CDR2 YNFKEQ. With 3 bases removed from V and 2 bases from J, the gap between germline ends came to 18 bases. CDR3: CASSQGLGKLFTDTQYF. CDR3 nucleotide sequence: TGTGCCAGCAGCCAGGGTCTTGGGAAACTCTTCACAGATACGCAGTATTTT.

The gene calls are TRBV25-1 and TRBJ2-5, with D perhaps matching TRBD1 or TRBD2 (5 bases each). The germline V gene encodes CDR1 MGHDK and CDR2 SYGVNS. The CDR3 loop spans 16 amino acids. The V gene lost 1 base and the J gene lost 1 base, with 13 bases spanning the gap. The CDR3: CASSEWGRGFQETQYF. For the CDR3, the DNA is TGTGCCAGCAGTGAATGGGGGAGAGGATTCCAAGAGACCCAGTACTTC. Full variable domain (remainder filled in from reference TRBV25-1 and TRBJ2-5): EADIYQTPRYLVIGTGKKITLECSQTMGHDKMYWYQQDPGMELHLIHYSYGVNSTEKGDLSSESTVSRIRTEHFPLTLESARPSHTSQYLCASSEWGRGFQETQYFGPGTRLLVL.

The chain carries TRBV6-5 and TRBJ2-7; possibly TRBD2 for D (6 bases). From germline, CDR1 is MNHEY and CDR2 SVGAGI. Trimming took 6 bases from V and 6 from J, leaving 15 bases between them. The CDR3 is made up of 13 amino acids. CDR3 DNA sequence: TGTGCCAGCAGAGCCGGGACTCAGGGCGAGCAGTACTTC. Protein product: CASRAGTQGEQYF.

The chain joins TRBV18 to TRBJ2-7; 9 nucleotides match TRBD2. Trimming cost V 5 bases and J 7 bases; bases outside gene matches: 12. The CDR3 runs to 15 residues. CDR1 is KGHSH, CDR2 LQKENI, per germline. DNA for the CDR3: TGTGCCAGCTCAGCCGGACTAGCGCCTCTTGTTGAGCAGTACTTC. Translating gives CASSAGLAPLVEQYF.

This chain's CDR3 is CASSLQGATEAFF. Written as DNA, the CDR3 is TGCGCCAGCAGCTTACAGGGGGCGACTGAAGCTTTCTTT. The chain carries TRBV5-1 and TRBJ1-1, with 9 bases matching TRBD1. The CDR3 is made up of 13 amino acids. V dropped 2 bases and J dropped 5; count of bases not matched to a gene: 1. Germline assignment: CDR1 SGHRS and CDR2 YFSETQ.

As regards this clone: A junction end diverges from the germline sequence, so it may reflect a read error. The chain carries TRBV2 and TRBJ1-6; a weak D match, TRBD1 (6 bases). The CDR3 runs 15 residues. The germline CDR1 and CDR2 sequences are SNHLY and FYNNEI. The CDR3 region is CAGRAGEGYNSPLHF. The CDR3 coding sequence is TGTGCCGGCAGAGCAGGGGAAGGGTATAATTCACCCCTCCACTTT.

The chain has TRBV19 and TRBJ2-1; possibly TRBD2 for D (5 bases). V was pared by 1 base and J by 6 bases, with 13 bases between. CDR1 and CDR2 from the germline V gene are LNHDA and SQIVND (reference sequence). The CDR3 covers 15 residues. DNA of the CDR3: TGTGCCAGTAGTATAGGGACTGGGATCGGCAATGAGCAGTTCTTC. This encodes CASSIGTGIGNEQFF.

This clone was detected a few times. The CDR3 bases are TGTGCCAGCAGGAGGAGCGGTTTAACCTACGAGCAGTACTTC. It is translated as CASRRSGLTYEQYF. V and J are TRBV2 and TRBJ2-7, with D perhaps TRBD2 (5 bases). Germline CDR1 and CDR2: SNHLY and FYNNEI. The ends were cut back, 6 bases at V and 2 bases at J, with 14 bases in the middle. The CDR3 totals 14 residues.

The rearrangement links TRBV6-5 to TRBJ2-5; TRBD2 agrees at 10 bases. There are 14 residues in the CDR3. The ends lost 5 bases at V and 5 bases at J; junction bases unmatched: 5. Germline values: CDR1 MNHEY, CDR2 SVGAGI. The CDR3 loop is CASSPHSGRETQYF. CDR3 coding DNA: TGTGCCAGCAGTCCCCATAGCGGGAGGGAGACCCAGTACTTC.

The gene calls are TRBV7-9 and TRBJ2-2; TRBD1 matches 9 bases. The CDR3 loop spans 15 amino acids. The trim removed 5 bases at V and 5 bases at J, leaving 6 bases unmatched. In germline, CDR1 is SEHNR, CDR2 FQNEAQ (reference sequence). CDR3 coding DNA: TGTGCCAGCAGCGGCGGGACAGGGTGGACCGGGGAGCTGTTTTTT. It translates to CASSGGTGWTGELFF.

V and J are TRBV5-1 and TRBJ2-3, with 10 bases that match TRBD2. CDR3 length: 16 amino acids. Germline V gene sequence: CDR1 SGHRS, CDR2 YFSETQ. V trimming: 0 bases; J trimming: 1 base; junction bases outside the gene matches: 2. The DNA for the CDR3 is TGCGCCAGCAGCTTGGCAGGGACTAGCGGCACAGATACGCAGTATTTT. It translates to CASSLAGTSGTDTQYF.

V and J are TRBV10-3 and TRBJ1-1; D call uncertain. The V and J ends lost 10 bases and 1 base respectively, with 7 bases between them. Germline V lookup: CDR1 ENHRY, CDR2 SYGVKD. CDR3 size: 11 residues. The CDR3 DNA follows: TGTGCCACCACATCGAACACTGAAGCTTTCTTT. Residues: CATTSNTEAFF.

This CDR3 reads CASSLDPGEKLFF. In nucleotides, the CDR3 is TGTGCCAGCAGCTTAGATCCGGGGGAAAAACTGTTTTTT. The chain has TRBV11-2 and TRBJ1-4; D call uncertain. Germline V gene sequence: CDR1 SGHAT, CDR2 FQNNGV. The length of the CDR3 is 13 residues. V was trimmed by 0 bases and J by 8 bases, leaving 7 bases between them.

The chain joins TRBV7-2 to TRBJ2-3, with D unresolved. The germline gives CDR1 SGHTA, CDR2 FQGNSA. Trimming pared 2 bases from V and 4 bases from J, leaving 13 bases between. This CDR3 comprises 15 residues. CDR3 in DNA: TGTGCCAGCAGCTTACAGTCCGGGTCAGCAGATACGCAGTATTTT. The encoded protein is CASSLQSGSADTQYF.

This clone has a handful of counts. This rearrangement joins TRBV25-1 to TRBJ1-1; 7 nucleotides align to TRBD1. Germline-derived CDR1 and CDR2 are MGHDK and SYGVNS. The CDR3 runs to 16 residues. The J segment lost 5 bases and the V segment lost 2 bases, leaving 11 bases of the junction unmatched. The CDR3: CASSESRGKVRTEAFF. In DNA, the CDR3 is TGTGCCAGCAGTGAAAGCAGGGGGAAAGTCCGGACTGAAGCTTTCTTT.

The rearrangement uses TRBV7-9 and TRBJ2-3; TRBD1 matches at 7 bases. The germline gives CDR1 SEHNR, CDR2 FQNEAQ (reference sequence). V was clipped by 5 bases and J by 4 bases; unmatched bases: 9. The CDR3 extends over 15 amino acids. CDR3 protein: CASSPGQQHADTQYF. CDR3 DNA sequence: TGTGCCAGCAGCCCGGGACAGCAACACGCAGATACGCAGTATTTT. The entire variable domain, with the rest obtained from reference TRBV7-9 and TRBJ2-3, is as follows: DTGVSQNPRHKITKRGQNVTFRCDPISEHNRLYWYRQTLGQGPEFLTYFQNEAQLEKSRLLSDRFSAERPKGSFSTLEIQRTEQGDSAMYLCASSPGQQHADTQYFGPGTRLTVL.

The chain has TRBV9 and TRBJ2-7; D is unresolved. This CDR3 has 15 amino acids. V lost 0 bases and J 2 bases, leaving 12 bases between the germline ends. Germline V gene sequence: CDR1 SGDLS, CDR2 YYNGEE. This CDR3 is CASSVAPLGAYEQYF. CDR3 nucleotide sequence: TGTGCCAGCAGCGTAGCCCCTTTGGGTGCCTACGAGCAGTACTTC.

J is TRBJ2-1 and V is TRBV7-8, with 16 nucleotides matching TRBD2. Per germline, CDR1 SGHVS and CDR2 FQNEAQ. The CDR3 sequence is 17 residues long. Unmatched junction bases numbered 3, after V lost 0 bases and J lost 7 bases. The CDR3 region has the DNA TGTGCCAGCAGCTTAGCGGGGACTAGCGGGAGGGATAATGAGCAGTTCTTC. Translation: CASSLAGTSGRDNEQFF.